This TCR beta chain came from a study of blood T cell repertoires in COVID-19. Authors' analysis steps: For nucleated cells, counts were estimated from reference gene primer amplification. Clones were read by immunoSEQ multiplex PCR, and TCRdb kept only the in-frame ones, dropping some. That table gives V, J and clone size, and the DNA gave D and trimming. The sample shows over 600,000 clones, 85% to 90% of them seen only once. V shed 1 base, J shed 1 base, and the junction held 9 bases outside the gene matches. Looked up from germline, CDR1 is SGHNT and CDR2 is YYREEE (reference sequence). The CDR3 is 18 residues long.

The TCR comes from a woman aged 18-35 years with acute or convalescent COVID-19. Sequenced: peripheral blood. This chain links TRBV5-4 with TRBJ2-3; TRBD2 aligns across 10 bases. This chain's CDR3 is CASSLLGALAGGTDTQYF. In nucleotides, the CDR3 is TGTGCCAGCAGCTTGTTAGGCGCTCTAGCGGGGGGCACAGATACGCAGTATTTT.